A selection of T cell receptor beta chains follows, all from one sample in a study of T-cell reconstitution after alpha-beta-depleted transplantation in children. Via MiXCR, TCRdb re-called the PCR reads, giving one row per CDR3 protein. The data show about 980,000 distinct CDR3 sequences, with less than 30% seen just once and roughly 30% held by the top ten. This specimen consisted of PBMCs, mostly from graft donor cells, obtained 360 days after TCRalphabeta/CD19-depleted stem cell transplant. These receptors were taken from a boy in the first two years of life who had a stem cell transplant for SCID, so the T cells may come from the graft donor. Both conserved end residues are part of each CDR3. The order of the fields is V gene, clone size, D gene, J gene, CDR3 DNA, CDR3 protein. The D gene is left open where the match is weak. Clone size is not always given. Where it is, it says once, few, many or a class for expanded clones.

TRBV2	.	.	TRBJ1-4	TGTGCCAGCACCGGAAGGGGGGTCGTTAATGAAAAACTGTTTTTT	CASTGRGVVNEKLFF
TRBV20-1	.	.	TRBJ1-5	TGCAGTGCTAGAGTGGACAATAGCAATCAGCCCCAGCATTTT	CSARVDNSNQPQHF
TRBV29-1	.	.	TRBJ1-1	TGCAGCGTTGAGGAGGGGACGAACACTGAAGCTTTCTTT	CSVEEGTNTEAFF
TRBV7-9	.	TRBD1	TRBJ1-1	TGTGCCAGCGCGGTCACGGACAGGACGAACACTGAAGCTTTCTTT	CASAVTDRTNTEAFF
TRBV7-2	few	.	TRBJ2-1	TGTGCCAGCAGCGGGGGGGCTAGGGATGAGCAGTTCTTC	CASSGGARDEQFF
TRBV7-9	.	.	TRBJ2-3	TGTGCCAGCAGCTTAGAGGGTTTCCCCACAGATACGCAGTATTTT	CASSLEGFPTDTQYF
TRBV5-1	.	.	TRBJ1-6	TGCGCCAGCAGCTTGGAGGCAAATTCACCCCTCCACTTT	CASSLEANSPLHF
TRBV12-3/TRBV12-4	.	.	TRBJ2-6	TGTGCCAGCGACTCCCCGGGGGCCAACGTCCTGACTTTC	CASDSPGANVLTF
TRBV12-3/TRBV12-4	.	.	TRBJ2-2	TGTGCCAGCAGTCTTTCTGGGCACACCGGGGAGCTGTTTTTT	CASSLSGHTGELFF
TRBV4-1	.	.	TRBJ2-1	TGCGCCAGCAGCCTAAGCATGCTAGCTCCTCCCTTAAATGAGCAGTTCTTC	CASSLSMLAPPLNEQFF
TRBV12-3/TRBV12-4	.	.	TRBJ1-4	TGTGCCAGCAACCTGGACGGAGCAACTAATGAAAAACTGTTTTTT	CASNLDGATNEKLFF
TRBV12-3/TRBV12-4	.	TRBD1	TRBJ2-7	TGTGCCAGCAGCGGGACAGGGGGTGAGCAGTACTTC	CASSGTGGEQYF
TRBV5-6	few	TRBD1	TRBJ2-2	TGTGCCAGCAGCCGTCGGACAGGGCCGAACACCGGGGAGCTGTTTTTT	CASSRRTGPNTGELFF
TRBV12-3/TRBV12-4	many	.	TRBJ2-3	TGTGCCAGCAATAGCGTGAGCACAGATACGCAGTATTTT	CASNSVSTDTQYF
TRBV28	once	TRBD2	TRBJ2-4	TGTGCCAGCAGTTTCCCTAGCGGGGGGCGTCCCGAGGCCAAAAACATTCAGTACTTC	CASSFPSGGRPEAKNIQYF
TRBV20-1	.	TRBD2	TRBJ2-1	TGCAGTGCTAGAGATCGAGGTAGCGGGGGGGCCGGCTCCTACAATGAGCAGTTCTTC	CSARDRGSGGAGSYNEQFF
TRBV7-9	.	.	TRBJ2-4	TGTGCCAGCAGCCCCCCGGAGGCCTCGGGATACTTC	CASSPPEASGYF
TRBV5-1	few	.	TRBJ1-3	TGCGCCAGCAGCTTGGATGCGGTCGGATTCTCTGGAAACACCATATATTTT	CASSLDAVGFSGNTIYF
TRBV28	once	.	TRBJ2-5	TGTGCCAGCAGTTTATGGCAGCAGCACGGGGAGACCCAGTACTTC	CASSLWQQHGETQYF
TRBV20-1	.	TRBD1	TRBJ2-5	TGCAGTGGGGGGGACAGGAAGGTCTGGGAACAAGAGACCCAGTACTTC	CSGGDRKVWEQETQYF
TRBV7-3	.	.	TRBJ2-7	TGTGCCAGCAGCGCACATCGTCTGGGGGAGCAGTACTTC	CASSAHRLGEQYF
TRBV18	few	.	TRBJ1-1	TGTGCCAGCTCACCACCGTCTTGGGTCGCTGAAGCTTTCTTT	CASSPPSWVAEAFF
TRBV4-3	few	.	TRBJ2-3	TGCGCCAGCAGCCAAGATCGAGGGGGGGCTACGCAGTATTTT	CASSQDRGGATQYF
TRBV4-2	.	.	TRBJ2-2	TGTGCCAGCAATTTCGGACACCCCACCGGGGAGCTGTTTTTT	CASNFGHPTGELFF
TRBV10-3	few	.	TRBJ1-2	TGTGCCATCAATTCCGCAGGGGCCGGGACCTATGGCTACACCTTC	CAINSAGAGTYGYTF
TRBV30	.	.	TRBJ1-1	TGTGCCTGGAGCCGGGGGGTTGGCACTGAAGCTTTCTTT	CAWSRGVGTEAFF
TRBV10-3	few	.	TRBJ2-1	TGTGCCATCGGACCACTCATGAGCTCCTACAATGAGCAGTTCTTC	CAIGPLMSSYNEQFF
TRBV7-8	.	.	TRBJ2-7	TGTGCCAGCAGCCCAGACGTTGGGGGGAGCACCTACGAGCAGTACTTC	CASSPDVGGSTYEQYF
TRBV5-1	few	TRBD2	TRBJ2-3	TGCGCCAGCAGCTTGGGGACTAGACAAACCTTCAATACGCAGTATTTT	CASSLGTRQTFNTQYF
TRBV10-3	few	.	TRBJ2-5	TGTGCCATTTCAGGGGGGTACCAAGAGACCCAGTACTTC	CAISGGYQETQYF